This entry is about one TCR beta chain. The data belong to a study of CD4 T cells in relation to SARS-CoV-2 and coronaviruses. Data came from immunoSEQ multiplex PCR; TCRdb stores just in-frame clones and leaves some out. The data hold about 60,000 clones, with just over 90% observed a single time. In germline, CDR1 is SGHDN, CDR2 FVKESK. Trimming left V 5 bases short and J 3 bases short, with 20 bases between. This CDR3 region has 16 residues. The sequence was collected from an adult with COVID-19. V and J are TRBV14 and TRBJ2-7; the D gene could be TRBD1 or TRBD2 (5 bases each). Sequencing was done on a sample of naive CD4+ T cells from PBMCs. Subset: naive CD4+ T cells isolated by negative enrichment. The CDR3 is CASSLTPPGRIYEQYF. DNA for the CDR3: TGTGCCAGCAGCTTAACTCCACCGGGACGGATCTACGAGCAGTACTTC. Complete variable domain (other parts from reference TRBV14 and TRBJ2-7): EAGVTQFPSHSVIEKGQTVTLRCDPISGHDNLYWYRRVMGKEIKFLLHFVKESKQDESGMPNNRFLAERTGGTYSTLKVQPAELEDSGVYFCASSLTPPGRIYEQYFGPGTRLTVT.